Following are 11 T cell receptor beta chains from one sample sequenced in a study of siplizumab effects on memory and regulatory T cells. This table comes from immunoSEQ multiplex PCR, and its TCRdb copy is limited to in-frame clones, with some not included. The sample yields 110,000 or so clones, 85% to 95% seen once. The specimen sequenced was CD4+ T cells sorted from blood. Receptor source: a human donor in good health.

The CDR3 sequence: CASSDTPTQQQYF. CDR3 nucleotide sequence: TGCGCCAGCAGTGACACTCCGACACAGCAGCAGTACTTC. The chain employs TRBV10-1 and TRBJ2-7; D remains unclear. V was clipped by 3 bases and J by 8 bases, with 14 bases between them. The CDR3 runs to 13 residues. Germline values: CDR1 WNHNN, CDR2 SYGVQD (reference sequence).

The V call is TRBV27, the J call TRBJ2-1; D remains ambiguous. This CDR3 contains 16 residues. Germline V CDR1 and CDR2: MNHEY, SMNVEV (reference sequence). The germline V and J ends were trimmed by 1 base and 4 bases, with 14 bases remaining between them. The CDR3 coding sequence is TGTGCCAGCAGTTTATTGACCCGGCGAGCGTACAATGAGCAGTTCTTC. Translated: CASSLLTRRAYNEQFF.

This sequence joins TRBV27 and TRBJ2-5; tentative D call: TRBD2 (6 bases). Germline CDR1 and CDR2: MNHEY and SMNVEV (reference sequence). Deletions cut 6 bases from V and 1 base from J, with 15 bases between. The CDR3 extends over 15 amino acids. In DNA form, the CDR3 reads TGTGCCAGCAGAGGGTTTGCGGGGCCCCAAGAGACCCAGTACTTC. It specifies CASRGFAGPQETQYF.

V and J are TRBV6-1 and TRBJ1-2, with D hard to call. V was trimmed by 7 bases and J by 4 bases, leaving 13 bases between them. This CDR3 is 13 amino acids long. CDR1 MNHNS and CDR2 SASEGT come from the germline V gene. CDR3 bases: TGTGCCAGCATTGAGGTTACCTCCTATGGCTACACCTTC. Its protein is CASIEVTSYGYTF.

V gene TRBV12-5 combines with J gene TRBJ2-3, with a tentative D call TRBD2 (7 bases). Trimming took off 4 bases at V and 0 bases at J, with 8 bases between the two ends. Germline assignment: CDR1 LGHNT and CDR2 FRNRAP. CDR3 length equals 14 residues. The CDR3 protein is CASGSGGSTDTQYF. CDR3 bases: TGTGCTAGTGGTTCGGGGGGCAGCACAGATACGCAGTATTTT.

The chain recombines TRBV5-1 with TRBJ2-1; D is unclear. The CDR3 sequence is 14 residues long. The germline gives CDR1 SGHRS, CDR2 YFSETQ. Trimming took 3 bases from V and 5 from J, leaving 12 bases between them. In DNA, the CDR3 is TGCGCCAGCAGCTGGATAGGGCCGGACAATGAGCAGTTCTTC. Its translation is CASSWIGPDNEQFF.

The chain has TRBV11-3 and TRBJ2-1; D is unclear. Germline-derived CDR1 and CDR2 are SGHNT and YENEEA. V shed 1 base and J shed 8 bases, with 9 bases lying between them. The CDR3 spans 13 residues. The CDR3 protein is CASSLVAVHEQFF. As DNA, the CDR3 is TGTGCCAGCAGCTTAGTGGCGGTACATGAGCAGTTCTTC. The entire variable domain, with the rest obtained from reference TRBV11-3 and TRBJ2-1, is as follows: EAGVVQSPRYKIIEKKQPVAFWCNPISGHNTLYWYLQNLGQGPELLIRYENEEAVDDSQLPKDRFSAERLKGVDSTLKIQPAELGDSAVYLCASSLVAVHEQFFGPGTRLTVL.

This rearrangement joins TRBV7-9 to TRBJ2-1, with no clear D. Looked up from germline, CDR1 is SEHNR and CDR2 is FQNEAQ (reference sequence). Between the trimmed V and J ends, which lost 6 bases and 9 bases, there was a span of 15 bases. This CDR3 has 13 residues. The CDR3 spells CASRKTRNGEQFF. The CDR3 coding sequence is TGTGCCAGCAGAAAGACGAGAAATGGTGAGCAGTTCTTC.

V and J are TRBV11-3 and TRBJ2-3; D is tentatively TRBD1 or TRBD2 (5 bases each). Germline V CDR1 and CDR2: SGHNT, YENEEA. The CDR3 is 14 residues long. Deletions cut 1 base from V and 9 bases from J, with 14 bases between. The CDR3 spells CASSLADGAATQYF. The DNA for the CDR3 is TGTGCCAGCAGCTTAGCTGACGGGGCGGCCACGCAGTATTTT.

CDR3 DNA: TGTGCCAGCAGACGAGACAGGGGGGGATTGGAGACCCAGTACTTC. Amino acid sequence: CASRRDRGGLETQYF. The chain recombines TRBV6-5 with TRBJ2-5, with 9 bases aligning to TRBD1. With V trimmed by 6 bases and J by 5 bases, 10 bases remained unmatched. The germline CDR1 and CDR2 sequences are MNHEY and SVGAGI. The CDR3 covers 15 residues.

The chain recombines TRBV9 with TRBJ1-1; 7 nucleotides line up with TRBD1. Trimming at V came to 3 bases and at J to 0 bases, leaving 17 bases not matched to a gene. The CDR3 is 19 residues long. CDR1 and CDR2 from the germline V gene are SGDLS and YYNGEE. The CDR3 DNA reads as TGTGCCAGCAGCGACCGATCAGCATGGACAGGACCTATGAACACTGAAGCTTTCTTT. This gives the protein CASSDRSAWTGPMNTEAFF.